The clone carrying this T cell receptor beta chain has a single count. No antigen is known for it. The data stem from a study of OX40 agonist ivuxolimab in advanced cancers. Clones were read by immunoSEQ multiplex PCR, and TCRdb kept only the in-frame ones, dropping some. The top ten clones hold about 0.65% of a sample with over 45,000 clones, roughly 89% of them seen once. V gave up 1 base and J gave up 0 bases, with 4 bases separating them. The CDR3 extends over 14 amino acids. CDR1 and CDR2 (germline): MGHRA, YSYEKL. Study outcomes and limitations: In a subset of nonresponders, normalized T-cell clonal expansion was also low. Expanded clones belonging to CD8+ T cells outnumbered, on average, those of CD4+.

Sequenced material: CD4+ or CD8+ T cells sorted from blood, taken in a trial of the OX40 agonist ivuxolimab. The origin of this receptor is an adult with an advanced solid tumor such as melanoma, head and neck, liver or kidney cancer. The chain couples TRBV4-1 to TRBJ1-3; D remains ambiguous. The chain's CDR3 is CASSQVGSGNTIYF. In DNA form, the CDR3 reads TGCGCCAGCAGCCAAGTGGGCTCTGGAAACACCATATATTTT.